This T cell receptor (beta chain) was documented in a study of blood T cell repertoires in COVID-19. Germline V lookup: CDR1 SGHRS, CDR2 YFSETQ. V was pared by 5 bases and J by 5 bases, with 16 bases between. The CDR3 consists of 14 residues. How the authors handled the data: Amplifying reference gene primers gave estimates of nucleated cell counts. Clones were read by immunoSEQ multiplex PCR, and TCRdb kept only the in-frame ones, dropping some. V and J calls and clone size follow that table, whereas D and trimming were derived from the DNA. The data contain 95,000 or so clones, about 80% of them singletons.

The receptor's source is a human donor in a cohort sampled during active COVID-19. The chain carries TRBV5-1 and TRBJ2-5; possibly TRBD1 for D (6 bases). The sequencing sample was made of peripheral blood. The CDR3 DNA sequence: TGCGCCAGCAGTTTTGGGTCAGGGGTCGAGACCCAGTACTTC. Translated: CASSFGSGVETQYF.